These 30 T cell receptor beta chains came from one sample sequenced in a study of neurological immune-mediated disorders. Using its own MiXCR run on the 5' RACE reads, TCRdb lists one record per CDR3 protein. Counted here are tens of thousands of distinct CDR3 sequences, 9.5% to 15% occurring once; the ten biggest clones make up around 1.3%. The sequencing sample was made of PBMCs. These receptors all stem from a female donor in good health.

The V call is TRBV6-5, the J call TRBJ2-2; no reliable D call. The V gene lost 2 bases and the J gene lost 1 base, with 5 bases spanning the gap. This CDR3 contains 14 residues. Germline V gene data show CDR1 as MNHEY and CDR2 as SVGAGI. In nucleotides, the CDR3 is TGTGCCAGCAGTTACAACAGGAACACCGGGGAGCTGTTTTTT. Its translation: CASSYNRNTGELFF.

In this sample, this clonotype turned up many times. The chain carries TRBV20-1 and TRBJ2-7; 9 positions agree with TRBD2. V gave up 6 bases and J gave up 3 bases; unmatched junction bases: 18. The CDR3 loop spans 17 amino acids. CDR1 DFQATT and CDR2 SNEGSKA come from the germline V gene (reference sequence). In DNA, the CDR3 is TGCAGTGCAACCCAACCCCGAGCGGGAGGCTTGAGCTACGAGCAGTACTTC. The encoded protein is CSATQPRAGGLSYEQYF.

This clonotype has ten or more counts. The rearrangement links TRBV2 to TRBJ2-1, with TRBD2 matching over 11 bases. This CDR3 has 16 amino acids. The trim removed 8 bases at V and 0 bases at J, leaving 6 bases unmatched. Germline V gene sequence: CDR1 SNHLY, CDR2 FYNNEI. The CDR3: CASSVAGGSSYNEQFF. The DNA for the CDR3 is TGTGCCAGCTCGGTAGCGGGGGGGAGCTCCTACAATGAGCAGTTCTTC.

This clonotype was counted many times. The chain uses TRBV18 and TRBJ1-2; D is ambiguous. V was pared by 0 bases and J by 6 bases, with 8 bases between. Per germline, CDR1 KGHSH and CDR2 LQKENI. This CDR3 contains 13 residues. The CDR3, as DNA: TGTGCCAGCTCACCACCGGCGGGAGATGGCTACACCTTC. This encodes CASSPPAGDGYTF.

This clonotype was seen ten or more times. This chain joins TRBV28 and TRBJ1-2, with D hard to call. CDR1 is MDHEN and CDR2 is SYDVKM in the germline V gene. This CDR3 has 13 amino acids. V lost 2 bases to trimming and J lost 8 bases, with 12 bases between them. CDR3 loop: CASSLGSPAGYTF. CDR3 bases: TGTGCCAGCAGTTTAGGTAGTCCGGCAGGCTACACCTTC.

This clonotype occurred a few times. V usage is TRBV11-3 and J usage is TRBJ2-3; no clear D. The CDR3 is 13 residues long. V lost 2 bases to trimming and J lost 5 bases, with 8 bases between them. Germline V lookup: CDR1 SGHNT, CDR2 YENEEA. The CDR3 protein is CASSLRPGDTQYF. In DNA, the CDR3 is TGTGCCAGCAGCTTACGTCCCGGAGATACGCAGTATTTT.

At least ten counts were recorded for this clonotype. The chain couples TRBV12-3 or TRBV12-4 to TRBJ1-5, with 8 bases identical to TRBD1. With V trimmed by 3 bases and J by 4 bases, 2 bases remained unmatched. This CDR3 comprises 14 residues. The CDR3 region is CASSFDRGNQPQHF. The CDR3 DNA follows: TGTGCCAGCAGTTTCGACAGGGGTAATCAGCCCCAGCATTTT.

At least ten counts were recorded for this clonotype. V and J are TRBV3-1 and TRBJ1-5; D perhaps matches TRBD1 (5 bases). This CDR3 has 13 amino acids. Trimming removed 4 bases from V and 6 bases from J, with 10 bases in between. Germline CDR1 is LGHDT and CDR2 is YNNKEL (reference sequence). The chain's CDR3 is CASSRTGGQPQHF. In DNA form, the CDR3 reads TGTGCCAGCAGCCGAACGGGGGGTCAGCCCCAGCATTTT.

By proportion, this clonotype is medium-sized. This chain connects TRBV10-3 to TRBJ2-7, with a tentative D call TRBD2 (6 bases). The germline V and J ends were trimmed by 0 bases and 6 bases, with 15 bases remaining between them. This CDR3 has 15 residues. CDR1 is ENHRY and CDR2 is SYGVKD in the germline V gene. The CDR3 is CAISESSTSSGEQYF. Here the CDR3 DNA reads TGTGCCATCAGTGAGTCGAGTACTAGCTCGGGCGAGCAGTACTTC.

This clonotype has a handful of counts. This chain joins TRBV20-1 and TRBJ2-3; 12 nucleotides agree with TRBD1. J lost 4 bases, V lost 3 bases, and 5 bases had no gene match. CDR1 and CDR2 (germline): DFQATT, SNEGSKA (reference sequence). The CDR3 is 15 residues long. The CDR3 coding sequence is TGCAGTGCTAGCTATGGGACAGGGGGCCCAGATACGCAGTATTTT. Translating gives CSASYGTGGPDTQYF.

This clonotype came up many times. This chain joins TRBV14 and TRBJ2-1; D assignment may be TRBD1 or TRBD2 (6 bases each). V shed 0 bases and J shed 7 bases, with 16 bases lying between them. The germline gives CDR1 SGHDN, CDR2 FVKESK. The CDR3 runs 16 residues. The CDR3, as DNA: TGTGCCAGCAGCCAAGAGGAGGGGGGCCTCGGGAATGAGCAGTTCTTC. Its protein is CASSQEEGGLGNEQFF.

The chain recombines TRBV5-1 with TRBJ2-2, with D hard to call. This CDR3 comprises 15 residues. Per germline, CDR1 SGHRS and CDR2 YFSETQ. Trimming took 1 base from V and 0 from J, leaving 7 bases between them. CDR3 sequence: CASSLYQTNTGELFF. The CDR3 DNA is TGCGCCAGCAGCTTGTACCAGACGAACACCGGGGAGCTGTTTTTT.

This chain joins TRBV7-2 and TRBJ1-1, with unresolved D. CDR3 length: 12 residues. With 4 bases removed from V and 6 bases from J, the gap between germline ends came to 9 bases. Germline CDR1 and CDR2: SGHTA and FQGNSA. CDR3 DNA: TGTGCCAGCAGCTCGCGTTGGGCTGAAGCTTTCTTT. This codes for CASSSRWAEAFF.

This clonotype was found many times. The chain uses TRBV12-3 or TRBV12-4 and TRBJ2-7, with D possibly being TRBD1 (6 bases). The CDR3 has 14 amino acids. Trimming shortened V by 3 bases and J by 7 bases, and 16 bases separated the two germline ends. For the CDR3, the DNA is TGTGCCAGCAGTTTCGGACAGCTACGTAAAGAGCAGTACTTC. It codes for CASSFGQLRKEQYF.

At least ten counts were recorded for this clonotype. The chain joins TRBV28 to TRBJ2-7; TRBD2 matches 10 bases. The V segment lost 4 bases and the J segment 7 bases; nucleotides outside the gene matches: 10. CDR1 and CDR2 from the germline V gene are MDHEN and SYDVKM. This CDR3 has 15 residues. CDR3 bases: TGTGCCAGCAGTTCGACTAGCGGGTTCCTTTGGGAGCAGTACTTC. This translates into CASSSTSGFLWEQYF.

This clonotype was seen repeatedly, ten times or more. CDR3 amino acids: CASSFRGTEAFF. DNA for the CDR3: TGTGCCAGCAGTTTCCGCGGCACTGAAGCTTTCTTT. This chain links TRBV12-3 or TRBV12-4 with TRBJ1-1; D not certain. Trimming left V 3 bases short and J 4 bases short, with 6 bases between. This CDR3 is built from 12 residues.

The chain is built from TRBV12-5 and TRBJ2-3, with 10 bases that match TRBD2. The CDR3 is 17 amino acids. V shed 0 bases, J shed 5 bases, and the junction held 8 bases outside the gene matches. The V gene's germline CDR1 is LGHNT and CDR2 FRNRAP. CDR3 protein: CASGLVVGAGGRDTQYF. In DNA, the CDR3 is TGTGCTAGTGGTTTGGTAGTGGGAGCGGGAGGGAGAGATACGCAGTATTTT.

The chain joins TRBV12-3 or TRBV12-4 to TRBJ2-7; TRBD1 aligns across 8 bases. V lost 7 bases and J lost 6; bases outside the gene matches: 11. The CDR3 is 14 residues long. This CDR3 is CASISGQGSTEQYF. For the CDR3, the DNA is TGTGCCAGCATTTCCGGACAGGGCTCAACCGAGCAGTACTTC.

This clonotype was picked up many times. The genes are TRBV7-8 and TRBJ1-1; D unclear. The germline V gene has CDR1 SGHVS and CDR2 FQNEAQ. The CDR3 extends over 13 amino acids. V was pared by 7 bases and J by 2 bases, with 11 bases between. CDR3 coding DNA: TGTGCCAGCAACCCCGTTGGAAACACTGAAGCTTTCTTT. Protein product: CASNPVGNTEAFF.

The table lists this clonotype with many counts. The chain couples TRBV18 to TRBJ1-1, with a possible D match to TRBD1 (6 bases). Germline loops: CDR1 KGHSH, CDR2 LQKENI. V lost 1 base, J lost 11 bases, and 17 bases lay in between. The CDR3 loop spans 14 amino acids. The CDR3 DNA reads TGTGCCAGCTCACCACGCCGCCAGGGGAACGGGGCTTTCTTT. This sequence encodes CASSPRRQGNGAFF.

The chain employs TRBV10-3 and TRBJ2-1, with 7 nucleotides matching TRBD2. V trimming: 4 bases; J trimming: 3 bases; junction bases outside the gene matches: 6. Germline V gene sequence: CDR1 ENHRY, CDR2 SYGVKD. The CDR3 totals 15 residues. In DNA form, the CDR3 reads TGTGCCATCAGTGTAGGACTAGGGATCTACAATGAGCAGTTCTTC. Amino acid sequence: CAISVGLGIYNEQFF.

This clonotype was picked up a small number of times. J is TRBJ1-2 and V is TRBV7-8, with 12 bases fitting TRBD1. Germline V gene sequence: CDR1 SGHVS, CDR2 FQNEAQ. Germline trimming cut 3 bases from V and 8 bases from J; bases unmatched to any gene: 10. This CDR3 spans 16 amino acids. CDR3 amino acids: CASSLGGQGALWGYTF. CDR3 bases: TGTGCCAGCAGCTTGGGGGGACAGGGGGCATTATGGGGCTACACCTTC.

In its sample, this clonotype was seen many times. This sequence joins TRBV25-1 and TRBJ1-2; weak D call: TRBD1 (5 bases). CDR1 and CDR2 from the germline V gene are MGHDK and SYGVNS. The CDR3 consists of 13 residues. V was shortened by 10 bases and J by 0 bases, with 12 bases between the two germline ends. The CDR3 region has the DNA TGTGCCAAACGACAGCCTTCTAACTATGGCTACACCTTC. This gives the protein CAKRQPSNYGYTF.

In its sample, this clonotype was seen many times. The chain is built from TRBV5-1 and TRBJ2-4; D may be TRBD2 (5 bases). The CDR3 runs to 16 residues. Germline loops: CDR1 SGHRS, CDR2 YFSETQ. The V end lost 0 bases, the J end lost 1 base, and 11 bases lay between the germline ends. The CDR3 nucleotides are TGCGCCAGCAGCTTGGTGGTTTCGGGGGCCAAAAACATTCAGTACTTC. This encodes CASSLVVSGAKNIQYF. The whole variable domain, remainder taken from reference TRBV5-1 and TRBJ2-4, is KAGVTQTPRYLIKTRGQQVTLSCSPISGHRSVSWYQQTPGQGLQFLFEYFSETQRNKGNFPGRFSGRQFSNSRSEMNVSTLELGDSALYLCASSLVVSGAKNIQYFGAGTRLSVL.

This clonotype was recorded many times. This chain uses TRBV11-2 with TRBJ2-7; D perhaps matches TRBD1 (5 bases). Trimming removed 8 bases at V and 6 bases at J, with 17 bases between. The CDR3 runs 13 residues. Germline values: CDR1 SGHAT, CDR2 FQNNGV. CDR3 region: CASEGAALVEQYF. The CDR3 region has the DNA TGTGCCAGCGAAGGGGCCGCCTTGGTCGAGCAGTACTTC.

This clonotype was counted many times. DNA for the CDR3: TGTGCCAGCTCAACAGGGACAGTGAACACTGAAGCTTTCTTT. It yields the protein CASSTGTVNTEAFF. V usage is TRBV18 and J usage is TRBJ1-1; 7 bases map to TRBD1. V gave up 5 bases and J gave up 0 bases; unmatched junction bases: 3. This CDR3 contains 14 residues. Germline CDR1 is KGHSH and CDR2 is LQKENI.

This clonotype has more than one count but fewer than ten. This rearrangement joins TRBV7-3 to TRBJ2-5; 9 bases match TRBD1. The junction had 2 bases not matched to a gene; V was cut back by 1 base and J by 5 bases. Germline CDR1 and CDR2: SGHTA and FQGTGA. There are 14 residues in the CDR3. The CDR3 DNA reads TGTGCCAGCAGCTTAAGAGACAGGGGGGAGACCCAGTACTTC. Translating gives CASSLRDRGETQYF. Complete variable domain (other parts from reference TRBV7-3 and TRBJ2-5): GAGVSQTPSNKVTEKGKYVELRCDPISGHTALYWYRQSLGQGPEFLIYFQGTGAADDSGLPNDRFFAVRPEGSVSTLKIQRTERGDSAVYLCASSLRDRGETQYFGPGTRLLVL.

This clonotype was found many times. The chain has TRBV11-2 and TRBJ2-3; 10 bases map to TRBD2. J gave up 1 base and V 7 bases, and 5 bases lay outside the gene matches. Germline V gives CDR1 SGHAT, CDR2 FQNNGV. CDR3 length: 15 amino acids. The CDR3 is CASTYSGGRTDTQYF. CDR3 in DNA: TGTGCCAGCACCTATAGCGGGGGGCGCACAGATACGCAGTATTTT.

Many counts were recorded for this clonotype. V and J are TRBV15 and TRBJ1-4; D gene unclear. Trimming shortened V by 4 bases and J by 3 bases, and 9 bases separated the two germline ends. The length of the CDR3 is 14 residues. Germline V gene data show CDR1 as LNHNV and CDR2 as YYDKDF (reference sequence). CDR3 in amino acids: CATSTWQANEKLFF. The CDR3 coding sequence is TGTGCCACCAGCACTTGGCAAGCTAATGAAAAACTGTTTTTT. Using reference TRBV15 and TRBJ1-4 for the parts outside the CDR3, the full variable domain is DAMVIQNPRYQVTQFGKPVTLSCSQTLNHNVMYWYQQKSSQAPKLLFHYYDKDFNNEADTPDNFQSRRPNTSFCFLDIRSPGLGDTAMYLCATSTWQANEKLFFGSGTQLSVL.

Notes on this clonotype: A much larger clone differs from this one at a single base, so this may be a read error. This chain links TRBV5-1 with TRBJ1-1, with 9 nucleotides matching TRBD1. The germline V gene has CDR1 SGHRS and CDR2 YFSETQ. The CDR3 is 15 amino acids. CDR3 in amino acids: CASSPLQGADTEGFF. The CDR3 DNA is TGCGCCAGCAGCCCCCTACAGGGGGCGGACACTGAAGGTTTCTTT.